The source of this T cell receptor (beta chain) is a study of beta chain features in type 1 diabetes listed by TCRdb under 2018. A note on the overall study: Patients and healthy donors did not differ in mean age, gender distribution, total cell number or subset yield. In the study, TCRB repertoires of sorted circulating CD4+ T cell subsets from recently diagnosed type 1 diabetes patients were compared with those of matched healthy donors. A total of roughly 99 million sorted cells were examined across all samples, and the number of cells per subset was strongly correlated with RNA yield. Regulatory and stem cell-like memory subsets were obtained from only 8 patients and roughly 8 healthy donors, while naive and central memory subsets were obtained from all 30 or so donors.

In the case of this clone: It has no known antigen specificity. No qualities accompany the bases; no much larger clone lies one base away.

The CDR3 numbers 17 residues from cysteine through phenylalanine. Just the 51-base CDR3 DNA is kept, in frame starting at base 1. V is clipped by 0 bases and J by 0 bases, and the sequence between their germline boundaries is 15 bases long. On the study overall, not on this receptor specifically: Only small numbers of individuals were included in the HLA sub-analyses, which left unresolved whether HLA type had any influence on TCRB rearrangement. A moderate but significant shortening of TCRB CDR3 length was observed in type 1 diabetes patients in all four CD4+ subsets. PCR might favor shorter templates, but patient and control samples were amplified and corrected together, so any skew would affect both groups equally. Because cDNA was sequenced instead of genomic DNA, highly expressing activated cells could be over-represented, though the groups showed no difference in activation or CD3 levels. Naive, central memory and regulatory TCRB repertoires appeared to be more alike among patients than among healthy donors. At VDJ recombination sites, type 1 diabetes patients had fewer insertions and more deleted nucleotides, which implies abnormalities in thymic rearrangement.

The entire isolated RNA was reverse transcribed using the High Capacity cDNA Reverse Transcription Kit, and thus expressed TCRB transcripts were sequenced. Stem cell-like memory T cell samples underwent survey-depth immunoSEQ sequencing, averaging around 1 million total reads per sample. Sorted cells were lysed in RLT buffer, and RNA was extracted using DNase-treated RNeasy Micro or Mini kits according to cell number. Each cell subset was processed separately to prevent cross-contamination, with patient and healthy donor samples processed together. The immunoSEQ multiplex PCR was used to amplify TCRB sequences from cDNA, generating 87-bp fragments that spanned the CDR3 region. Amplicons were sequenced on the Illumina HiSeq platform. Regarding the original processing steps: PCR bias was computationally corrected using synthetic template baselines, reads within Hamming distance 2 were collapsed, and singletons that could not be merged were discarded. Reads were aligned against IMGT so that V, D and J genes, CDR3 length and insertions or deletions at six rearrangement sites could be assigned. Within each subset, clonotype counts were normalized to sorted cell number, and only after that were true diversity and Gini coefficients computed with the tcR R package. The overlap coefficient, calculated on TCRB nucleotide sequences, was used to quantify repertoire sharing. TCRdb's version of the immuneACCESS table is confined to in-frame rearrangements and falls short of the full clone set. An unresolved V gene accounts for under half of the shortfall where checked; the remainder is of unknown origin. V and J calls and clone size follow that table, whereas D and trimming were derived from the DNA. Present in this sample are fewer than 70,000 clones, 55% to 70% of which were seen just once. The ten largest make up 0.25% to 0.35% of the sample.

A single peripheral blood draw of about 120 mL on average was collected from each donor into heparinised tubes. A BD FACSAria II and a panel including CD45RO, CCR7, CD25, CD127, CD95 and CD27 were used to sort naive, central memory, regulatory and stem cell-like memory CD4+ T cells. Purity was above 98% for every sorted population. Right away, PBMCs were isolated by Lymphoprep density gradient centrifugation and were stained directly, with no culture step. To minimize batch effects, samples were stained and sorted in pairs, one healthy donor with one patient per experiment. The rearrangement combines TRBV23-1 with TRBJ2-7; the D gene is unclear. TRBV23-1 is known as an ORF, though its function is uncertain. What was sequenced was stem cell memory CD4+ T cells from blood. This specimen's cell subset or site label, interpreted: stem cell-like memory CD4+ T cells. The TCR sequence derives from a woman aged 30 to 39 with type 1 diabetes. The CDR3 region has the sequence CASSQSDSSPLSYEQYF. The sequence in DNA is TGCGCCAGCAGTCAATCCGACTCGTCCCCCCTCTCCTACGAGCAGTACTTC.